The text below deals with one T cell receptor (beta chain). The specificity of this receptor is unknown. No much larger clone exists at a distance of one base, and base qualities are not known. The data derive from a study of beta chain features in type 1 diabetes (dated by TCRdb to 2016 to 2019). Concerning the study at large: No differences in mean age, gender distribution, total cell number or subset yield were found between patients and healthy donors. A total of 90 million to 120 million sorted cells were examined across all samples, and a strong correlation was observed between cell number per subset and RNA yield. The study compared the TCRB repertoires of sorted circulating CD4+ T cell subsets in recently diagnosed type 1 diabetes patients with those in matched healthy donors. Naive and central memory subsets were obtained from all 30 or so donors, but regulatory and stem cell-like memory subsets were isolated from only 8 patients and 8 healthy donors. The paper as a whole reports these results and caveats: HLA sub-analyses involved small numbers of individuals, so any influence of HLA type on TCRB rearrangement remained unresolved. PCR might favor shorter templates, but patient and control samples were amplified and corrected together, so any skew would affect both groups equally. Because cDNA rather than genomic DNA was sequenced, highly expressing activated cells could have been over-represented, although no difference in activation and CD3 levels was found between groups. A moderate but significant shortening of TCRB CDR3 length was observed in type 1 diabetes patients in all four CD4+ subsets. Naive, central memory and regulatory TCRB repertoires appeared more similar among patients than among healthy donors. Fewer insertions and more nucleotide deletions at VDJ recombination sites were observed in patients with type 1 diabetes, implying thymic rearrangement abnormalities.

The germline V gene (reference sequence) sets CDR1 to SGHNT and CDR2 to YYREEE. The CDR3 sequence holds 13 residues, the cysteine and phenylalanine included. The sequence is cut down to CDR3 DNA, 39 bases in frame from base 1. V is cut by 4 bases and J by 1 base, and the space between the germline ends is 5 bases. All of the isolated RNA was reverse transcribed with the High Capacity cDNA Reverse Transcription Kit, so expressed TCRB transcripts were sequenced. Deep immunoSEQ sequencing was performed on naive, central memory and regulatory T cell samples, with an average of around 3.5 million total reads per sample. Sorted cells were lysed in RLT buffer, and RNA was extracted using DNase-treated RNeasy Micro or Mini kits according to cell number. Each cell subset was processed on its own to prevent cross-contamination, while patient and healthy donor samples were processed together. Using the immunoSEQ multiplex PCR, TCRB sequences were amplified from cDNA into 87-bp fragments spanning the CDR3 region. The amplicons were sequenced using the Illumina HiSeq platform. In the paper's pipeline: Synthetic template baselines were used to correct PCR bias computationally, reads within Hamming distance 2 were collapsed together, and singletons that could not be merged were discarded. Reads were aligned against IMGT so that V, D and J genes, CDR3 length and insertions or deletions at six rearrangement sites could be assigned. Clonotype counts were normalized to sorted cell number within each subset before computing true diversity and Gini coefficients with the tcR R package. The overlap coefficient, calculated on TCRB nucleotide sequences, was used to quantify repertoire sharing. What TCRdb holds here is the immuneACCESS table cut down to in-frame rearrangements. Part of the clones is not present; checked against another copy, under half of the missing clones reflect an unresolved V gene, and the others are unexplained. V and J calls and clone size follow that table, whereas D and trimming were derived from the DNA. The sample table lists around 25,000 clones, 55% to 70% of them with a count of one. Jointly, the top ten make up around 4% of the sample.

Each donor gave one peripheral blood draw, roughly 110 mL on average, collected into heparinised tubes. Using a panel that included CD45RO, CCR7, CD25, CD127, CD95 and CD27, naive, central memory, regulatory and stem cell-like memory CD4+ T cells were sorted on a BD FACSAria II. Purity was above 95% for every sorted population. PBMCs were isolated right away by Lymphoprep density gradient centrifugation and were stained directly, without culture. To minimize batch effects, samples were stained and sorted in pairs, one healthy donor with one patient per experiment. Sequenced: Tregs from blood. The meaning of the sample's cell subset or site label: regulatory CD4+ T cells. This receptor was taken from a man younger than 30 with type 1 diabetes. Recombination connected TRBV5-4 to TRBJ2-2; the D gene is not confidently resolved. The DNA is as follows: TGTGCCAGCAGCCCCCAGAACACCGGGGAGCTGTTTTTT. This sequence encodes CASSPQNTGELFF.